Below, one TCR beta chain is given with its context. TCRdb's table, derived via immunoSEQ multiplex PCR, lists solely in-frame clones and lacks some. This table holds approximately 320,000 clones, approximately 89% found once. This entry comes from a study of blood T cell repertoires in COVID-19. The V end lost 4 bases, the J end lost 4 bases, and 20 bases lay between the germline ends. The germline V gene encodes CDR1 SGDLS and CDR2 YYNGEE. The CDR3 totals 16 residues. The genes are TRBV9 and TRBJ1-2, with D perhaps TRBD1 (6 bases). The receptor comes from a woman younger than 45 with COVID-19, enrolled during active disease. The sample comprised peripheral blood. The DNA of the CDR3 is TGTGCCAGCAGCCAGCGTGCGAGGGCGGGGGCCTATGGCTACACCTTC. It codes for CASSQRARAGAYGYTF.